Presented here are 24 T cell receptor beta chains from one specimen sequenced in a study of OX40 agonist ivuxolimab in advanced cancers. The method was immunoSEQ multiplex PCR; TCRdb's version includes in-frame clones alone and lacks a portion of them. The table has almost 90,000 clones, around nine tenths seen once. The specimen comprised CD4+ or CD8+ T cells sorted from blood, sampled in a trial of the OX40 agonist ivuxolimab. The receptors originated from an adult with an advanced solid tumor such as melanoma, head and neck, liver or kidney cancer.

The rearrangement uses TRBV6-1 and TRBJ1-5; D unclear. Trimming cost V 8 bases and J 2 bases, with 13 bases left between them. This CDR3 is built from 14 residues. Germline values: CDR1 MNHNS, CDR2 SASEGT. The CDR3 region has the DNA TGTGCCAGCTGCCCTCCCGCTGGCAATCAGCCCCAGCATTTT. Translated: CASCPPAGNQPQHF.

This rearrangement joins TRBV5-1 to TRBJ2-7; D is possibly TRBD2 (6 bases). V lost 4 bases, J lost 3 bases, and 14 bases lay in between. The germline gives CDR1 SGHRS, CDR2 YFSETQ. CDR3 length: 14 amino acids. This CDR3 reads CASSVRDLNYEQYF. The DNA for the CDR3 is TGCGCCAGCAGCGTCCGGGACTTAAACTACGAGCAGTACTTC.

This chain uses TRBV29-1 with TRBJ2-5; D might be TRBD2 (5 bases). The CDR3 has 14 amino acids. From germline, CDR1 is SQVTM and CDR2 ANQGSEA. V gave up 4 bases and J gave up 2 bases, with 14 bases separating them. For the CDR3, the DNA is TGCAGCGTTGTAAGCAGCGGAGTGCAAGAGACCCAGTACTTC. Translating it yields CSVVSSGVQETQYF.

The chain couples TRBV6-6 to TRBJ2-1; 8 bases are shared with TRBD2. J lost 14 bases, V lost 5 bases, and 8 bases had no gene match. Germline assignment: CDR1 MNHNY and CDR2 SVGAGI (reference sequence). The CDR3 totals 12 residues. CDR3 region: CASSRQGSGEFF. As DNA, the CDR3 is TGTGCCAGCAGTCGCCAGGGTAGCGGGGAGTTCTTC.

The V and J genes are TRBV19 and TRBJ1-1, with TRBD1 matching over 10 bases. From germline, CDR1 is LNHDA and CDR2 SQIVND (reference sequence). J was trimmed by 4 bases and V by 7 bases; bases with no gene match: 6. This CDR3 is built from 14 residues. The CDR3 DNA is TGTGCCAGTAACACCCGGGACAGGGGCACTGAAGCTTTCTTT. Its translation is CASNTRDRGTEAFF.

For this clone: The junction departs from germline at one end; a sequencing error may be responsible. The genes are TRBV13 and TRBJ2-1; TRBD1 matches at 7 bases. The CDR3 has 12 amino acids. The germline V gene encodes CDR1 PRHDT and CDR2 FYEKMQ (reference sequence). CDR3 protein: CASSQDRRSMVF. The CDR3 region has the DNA TGTGCCAGCAGCCAGGACAGGCGCTCTATGGTCTTC.

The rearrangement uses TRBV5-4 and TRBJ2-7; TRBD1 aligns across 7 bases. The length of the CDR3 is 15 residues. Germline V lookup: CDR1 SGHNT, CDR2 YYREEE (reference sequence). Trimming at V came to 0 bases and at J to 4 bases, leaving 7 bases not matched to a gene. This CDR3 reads CASSLGQGIEYEQYF. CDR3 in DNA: TGTGCCAGCAGCTTGGGACAGGGAATCGAGTACGAGCAGTACTTC.

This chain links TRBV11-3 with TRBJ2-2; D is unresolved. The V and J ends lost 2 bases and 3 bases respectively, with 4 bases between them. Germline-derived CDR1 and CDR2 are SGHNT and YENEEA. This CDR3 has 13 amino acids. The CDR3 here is CASSLLDTGELFF. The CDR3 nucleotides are TGTGCCAGCAGCTTACTAGACACCGGGGAGCTGTTTTTT. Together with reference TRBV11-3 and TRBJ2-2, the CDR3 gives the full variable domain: EAGVVQSPRYKIIEKKQPVAFWCNPISGHNTLYWYLQNLGQGPELLIRYENEEAVDDSQLPKDRFSAERLKGVDSTLKIQPAELGDSAVYLCASSLLDTGELFFGEGSRLTVL.

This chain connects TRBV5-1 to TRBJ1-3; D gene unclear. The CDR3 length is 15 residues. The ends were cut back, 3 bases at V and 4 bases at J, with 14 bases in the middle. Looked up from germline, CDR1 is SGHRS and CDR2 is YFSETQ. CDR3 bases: TGCGCCAGCAGCTCGGGATTCGGAGGCGGAAACACCATATATTTT. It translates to CASSSGFGGGNTIYF.

Here the CDR3 reads CASSTLYEQYF. The DNA for the CDR3 is TGTGCCAGCAGCACACTCTACGAGCAGTACTTC. The gene calls are TRBV7-9 and TRBJ2-7; D gene unclear. CDR1 SEHNR and CDR2 FQNEAQ come from the germline V gene (reference sequence). The germline V and J ends were trimmed by 5 bases and 3 bases, with 5 bases remaining between them. The length of the CDR3 is 11 residues.

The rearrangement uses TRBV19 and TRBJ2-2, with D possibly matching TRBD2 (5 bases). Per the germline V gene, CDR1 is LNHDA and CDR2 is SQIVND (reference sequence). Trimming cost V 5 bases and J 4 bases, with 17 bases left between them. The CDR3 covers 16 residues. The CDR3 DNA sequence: TGTGCCAGTAGTCCCCCCGGGGTTCCGGGCACCGGGGAGCTGTTTTTT. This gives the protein CASSPPGVPGTGELFF.

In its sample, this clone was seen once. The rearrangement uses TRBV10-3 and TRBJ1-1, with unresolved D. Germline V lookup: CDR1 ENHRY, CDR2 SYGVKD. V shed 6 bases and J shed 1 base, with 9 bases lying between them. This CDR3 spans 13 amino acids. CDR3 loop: CAIRSRPNTEAFF. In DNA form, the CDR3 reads TGTGCCATCAGGTCCCGACCGAACACTGAAGCTTTCTTT.

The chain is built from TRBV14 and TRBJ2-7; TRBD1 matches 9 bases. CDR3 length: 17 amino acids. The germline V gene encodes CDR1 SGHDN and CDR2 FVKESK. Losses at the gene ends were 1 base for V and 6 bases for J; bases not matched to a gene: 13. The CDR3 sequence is CASSQVVWGQGMGEQYF. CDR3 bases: TGTGCCAGCAGCCAAGTAGTCTGGGGACAGGGTATGGGCGAGCAGTACTTC.

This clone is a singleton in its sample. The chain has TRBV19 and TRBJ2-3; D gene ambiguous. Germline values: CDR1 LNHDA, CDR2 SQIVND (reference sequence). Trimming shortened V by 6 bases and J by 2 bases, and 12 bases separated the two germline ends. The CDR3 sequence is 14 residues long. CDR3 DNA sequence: TGTGCCAGTAGGGGAAAGGTGGCCACAGATACGCAGTATTTT. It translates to CASRGKVATDTQYF.

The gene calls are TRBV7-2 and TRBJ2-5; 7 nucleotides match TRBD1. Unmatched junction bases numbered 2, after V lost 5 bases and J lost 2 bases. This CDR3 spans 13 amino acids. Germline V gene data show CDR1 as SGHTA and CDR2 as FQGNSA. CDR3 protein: CASSPRGQETQYF. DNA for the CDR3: TGTGCCAGCAGCCCCAGGGGGCAAGAGACCCAGTACTTC.

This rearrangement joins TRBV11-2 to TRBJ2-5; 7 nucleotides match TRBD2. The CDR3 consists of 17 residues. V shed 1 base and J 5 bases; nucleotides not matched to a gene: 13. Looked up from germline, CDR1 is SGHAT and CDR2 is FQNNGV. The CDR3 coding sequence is TGTGCCAGCAGCTTAGTACCGCGGGAGAGGGTCGGGGAGACCCAGTACTTC. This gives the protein CASSLVPRERVGETQYF.

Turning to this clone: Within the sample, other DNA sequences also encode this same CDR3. The CDR3 bases are TGTGCCAGCAGCCTCCGGGACAGGGTCGAGCAGTACTTC. This translates into CASSLRDRVEQYF. The genes are TRBV7-2 and TRBJ2-7; TRBD1 matches at 9 bases. CDR1 SGHTA and CDR2 FQGNSA come from the germline V gene. V shed 5 bases, J shed 6 bases, and the junction held 5 bases outside the gene matches. This CDR3 is built from 13 residues.

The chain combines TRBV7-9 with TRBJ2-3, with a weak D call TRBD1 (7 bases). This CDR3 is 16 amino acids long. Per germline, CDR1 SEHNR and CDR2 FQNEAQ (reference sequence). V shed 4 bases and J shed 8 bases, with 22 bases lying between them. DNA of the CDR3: TGTGCCAGCAGCTCTCAGGGGGGATTCGGCCTAGCTACGCAGTATTTT. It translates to CASSSQGGFGLATQYF.

The CDR3 region has the DNA TGTGCCAGCAGTTCCAACACAGGGGGGAACTATGGCTACACCTTC. Amino acids: CASSSNTGGNYGYTF. The chain combines TRBV6-6 with TRBJ1-2; 8 bases fit TRBD1. The J segment lost 2 bases and the V segment lost 4 bases, leaving 6 bases of the junction unmatched. The CDR3 sequence is 15 residues long. CDR1 and CDR2 from the germline V gene are MNHNY and SVGAGI (reference sequence).

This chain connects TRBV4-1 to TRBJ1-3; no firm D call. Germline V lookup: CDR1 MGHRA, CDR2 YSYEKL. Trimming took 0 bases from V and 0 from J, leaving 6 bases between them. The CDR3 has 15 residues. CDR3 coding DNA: TGCGCCAGCAGCCAAGACGGAAGCTCTGGAAACACCATATATTTT. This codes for CASSQDGSSGNTIYF.

CDR3 sequence: CASSFLGSAGPDGTQYF. CDR3 nucleotide sequence: TGTGCCAGCAGCTTTCTGGGGTCTGCCGGCCCGGACGGGACCCAGTACTTC. V is TRBV7-7 and J is TRBJ2-5; D gene uncertain. CDR1 SSHAT and CDR2 FNYEAQ come from the germline V gene (reference sequence). The V gene lost 3 bases and the J gene lost 7 bases, with 24 bases spanning the gap. The CDR3 has 17 amino acids.

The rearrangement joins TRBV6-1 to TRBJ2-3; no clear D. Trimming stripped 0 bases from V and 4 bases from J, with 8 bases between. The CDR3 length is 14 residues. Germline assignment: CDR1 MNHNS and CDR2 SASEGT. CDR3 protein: CASSEALQPDTQYF. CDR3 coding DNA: TGTGCCAGCAGTGAAGCGCTACAGCCAGATACGCAGTATTTT.

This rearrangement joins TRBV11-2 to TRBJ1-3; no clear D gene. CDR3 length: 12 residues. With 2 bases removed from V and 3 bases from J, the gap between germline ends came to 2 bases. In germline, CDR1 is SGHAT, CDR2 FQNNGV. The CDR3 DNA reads TGTGCCAGCAGCTTAAATGGAAACACCATATATTTT. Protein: CASSLNGNTIYF.

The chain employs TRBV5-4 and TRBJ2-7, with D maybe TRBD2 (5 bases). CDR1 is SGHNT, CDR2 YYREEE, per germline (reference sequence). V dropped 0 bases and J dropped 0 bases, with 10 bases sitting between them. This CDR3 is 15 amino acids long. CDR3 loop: CASSLAGKSSYEQYF. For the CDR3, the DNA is TGTGCCAGCAGCTTGGCCGGGAAAAGCTCCTACGAGCAGTACTTC. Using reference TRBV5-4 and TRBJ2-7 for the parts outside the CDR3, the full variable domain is ETGVTQSPTHLIKTRGQQVTLRCSSQSGHNTVSWYQQALGQGPQFIFQYYREEENGRGNFPPRFSGLQFPNYSSELNVNALELDDSALYLCASSLAGKSSYEQYFGPGTRLTVT.